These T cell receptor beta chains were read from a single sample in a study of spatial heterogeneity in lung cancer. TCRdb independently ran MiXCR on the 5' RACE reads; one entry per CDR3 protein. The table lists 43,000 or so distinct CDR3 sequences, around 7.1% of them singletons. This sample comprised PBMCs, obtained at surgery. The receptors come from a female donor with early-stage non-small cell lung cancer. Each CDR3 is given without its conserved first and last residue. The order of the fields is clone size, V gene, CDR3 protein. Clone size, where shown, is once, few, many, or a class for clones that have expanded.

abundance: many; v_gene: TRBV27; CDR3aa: ASNPFQGSTDTQY
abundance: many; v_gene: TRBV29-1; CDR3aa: SVDSAGGTEAF
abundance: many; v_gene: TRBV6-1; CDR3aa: ASSGSGGPTETQY
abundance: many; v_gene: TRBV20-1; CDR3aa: SARGRADEQF
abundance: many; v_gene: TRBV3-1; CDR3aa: ASSQGGGGTDTQY
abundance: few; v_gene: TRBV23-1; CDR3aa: AWASGELF
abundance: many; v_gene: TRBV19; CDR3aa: ASPGLDYNEQF
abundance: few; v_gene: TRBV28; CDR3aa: ASSLSAGELF
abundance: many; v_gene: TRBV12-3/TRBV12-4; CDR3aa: ASSLAGGRGYT
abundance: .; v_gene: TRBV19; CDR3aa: ASSPWGEKLF
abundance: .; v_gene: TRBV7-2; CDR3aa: ASSKGGRSTDTQY
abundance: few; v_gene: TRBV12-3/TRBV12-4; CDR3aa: ASSLRGFTDTQY
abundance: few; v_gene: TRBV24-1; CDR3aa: ATSSTKSPLH
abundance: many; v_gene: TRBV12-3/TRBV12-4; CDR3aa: ASSPGGANVLT
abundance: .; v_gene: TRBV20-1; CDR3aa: SVPGWGAKNIQY
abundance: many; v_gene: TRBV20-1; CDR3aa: SAYVWREERGLFNGYT
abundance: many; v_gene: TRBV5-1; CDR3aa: ASSPPGDEQY
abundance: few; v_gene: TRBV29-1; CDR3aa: SVAPAGNTEAF
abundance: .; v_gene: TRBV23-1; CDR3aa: ASSHLLVPAGQPQH
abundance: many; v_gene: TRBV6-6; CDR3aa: ASLRVPEAF
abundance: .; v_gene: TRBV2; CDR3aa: ASRLQGQRRETLF
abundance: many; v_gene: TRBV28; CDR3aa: ASRSGGSTDTQY
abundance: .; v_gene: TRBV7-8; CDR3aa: ASSPMESNTEAF
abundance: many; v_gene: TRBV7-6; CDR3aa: ASSPGQGYEQY
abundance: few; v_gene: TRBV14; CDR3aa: ASSHYFLNTEAF
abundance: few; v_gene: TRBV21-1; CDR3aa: ASSNRAPRKYNEQF
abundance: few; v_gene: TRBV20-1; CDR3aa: SASRGFSRSGTGELF
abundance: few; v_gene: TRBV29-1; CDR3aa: SVADVGGARTQY
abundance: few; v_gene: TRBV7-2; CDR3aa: ASSLSGGPGGTQY
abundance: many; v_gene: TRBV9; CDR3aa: ASSPRTSGGPPKY
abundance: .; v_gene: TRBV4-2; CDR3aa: ASSQDLWGSNQPQH
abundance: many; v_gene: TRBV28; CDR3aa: ASSRGGPDTEAF
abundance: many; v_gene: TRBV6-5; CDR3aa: ASSYRTSGGETQY
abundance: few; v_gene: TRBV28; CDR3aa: ASSELVGANVLT
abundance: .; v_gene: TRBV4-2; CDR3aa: ASSPVGTSSQETQY
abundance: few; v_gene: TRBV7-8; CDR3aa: ASSLRDRNTEAF
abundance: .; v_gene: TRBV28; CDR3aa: ASSLLKTMNTEAF
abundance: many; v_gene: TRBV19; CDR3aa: ASSPGQGTNTEAF
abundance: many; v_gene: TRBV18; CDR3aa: ASSPLGQGYQPQH
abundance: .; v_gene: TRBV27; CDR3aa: ASSLREATVGAGANVLT
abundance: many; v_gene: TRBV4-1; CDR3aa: ASSLTPVQAETQY
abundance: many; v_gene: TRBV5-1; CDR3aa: ASSLDGDTEAF
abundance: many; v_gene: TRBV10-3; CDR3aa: AINPGQGSYEQY
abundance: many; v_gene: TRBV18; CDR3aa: ASSSGVHTGDTEAF
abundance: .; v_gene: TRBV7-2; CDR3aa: ASSLGGSGANVLT
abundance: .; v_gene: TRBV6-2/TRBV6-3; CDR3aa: ASSPAGIKQY
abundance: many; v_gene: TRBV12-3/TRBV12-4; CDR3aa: ASSISGVYNEQF
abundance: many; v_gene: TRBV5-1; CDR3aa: ASSLAGPSLTEAF
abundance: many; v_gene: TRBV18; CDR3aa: ASSPIGADNSPLH
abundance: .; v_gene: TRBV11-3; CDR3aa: ASSKAMQGRGTEAF
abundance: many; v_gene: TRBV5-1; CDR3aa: ASSLVGTGRETQY